Listed below are T cell receptor beta chains from one sample, sequenced in a study of T cells in Graves' hyperthyroidism and ophthalmopathy. TCRdb re-called the multiplex PCR reads with MiXCR, one entry per CDR3 protein. The data show 750,000 to 900,000 distinct CDR3 sequences, over 35% seen once. Source material: blood. These TCRs come from a man between 18 and 35 years old with Graves' hyperthyroidism. Both conserved end residues are trimmed from each CDR3. Each record gives: D gene, V gene, J gene, CDR3 protein. The D gene is left open where the match is weak.

>TRBD1|TRBV6-5|TRBJ1-2
ASSYRTGFGYT
>TRBD1|TRBV6-5|TRBJ1-1
ASNRRTGANTEAF
>-|TRBV7-2|TRBJ1-2
ASSLGPGTNGYT
>-|TRBV20-1|TRBJ2-5
STRASGTAWRETQY
>-|TRBV12-3/TRBV12-4|TRBJ1-1
AGSFGENTEAF
>-|TRBV20-1|TRBJ1-1
SALRTTRREAF
>-|TRBV4-1|TRBJ2-7
ASSQAGGAGVHEQY
>-|TRBV6-5|TRBJ1-4
ASSYGDTPGEKLF
>-|TRBV2|TRBJ2-6
ASTTGYGANVLT
>-|TRBV6-5|TRBJ1-1
ASREYHTEAF
>-|TRBV5-1|TRBJ1-2
ASSSAPRNEVYGYT
>-|TRBV29-1|TRBJ2-7
SVVLSSRDTLAYEQY
>-|TRBV4-2|TRBJ2-7
ASSLVLEVGYEQY
>-|TRBV19|TRBJ1-1
ASSIKDRNTEAF
>TRBD1|TRBV12-3/TRBV12-4|TRBJ1-5
ASRAGTGHQH
>TRBD2|TRBV19|TRBJ2-5
ASSRRAGLQETQY
>-|TRBV20-1|TRBJ2-7
SAQVTSSYEQY
>-|TRBV15|TRBJ2-7
ATSSQEYRDYEQY
>TRBD1|TRBV6-6|TRBJ1-6
ASSTVTGANSPLH
>-|TRBV20-1|TRBJ1-1
SARVVMRDRSF
>-|TRBV11-2|TRBJ1-6
ASSLTPADSPLH
>TRBD1|TRBV7-2|TRBJ2-7
ASSEGQGFTYEQY
>TRBD1|TRBV19|TRBJ2-6
ASFPGQGANVLT
>TRBD1|TRBV7-9|TRBJ1-1
ASSRQGAHTEAF
>-|TRBV7-2|TRBJ2-5
ASSLLQGKETQY
>-|TRBV2|TRBJ1-2
ASRPDSGNT
>-|TRBV5-6|TRBJ1-6
ASSESLPNLRSSYNSPLH
>-|TRBV19|TRBJ1-2
ASSISGIGSWDYGYT
>TRBD2|TRBV30|TRBJ2-6
AWNQGLAGAGANVLT
>TRBD2|TRBV24-1|TRBJ2-5
ATSGLGSGRAWTPLETQY
>-|TRBV7-2|TRBJ1-2
ASTSISAGTYGYT
>-|TRBV7-8|TRBJ1-3
ASSLGRQAAGNTIY
>TRBD1|TRBV7-6|TRBJ2-5
ASSPQPGQGAEVD
>-|TRBV7-2|TRBJ1-6
ASSFPGIYNSPLH
>TRBD1|TRBV7-8|TRBJ2-5
ASSIGTARRETQY
>-|TRBV16|TRBJ1-5
ASSQSNEGKEPQH
>TRBD2|TRBV12-3/TRBV12-4|TRBJ2-2
ASSLELAGRGELF
>TRBD1|TRBV20-1|TRBJ1-1
SARDRASGTGLNTEAF
>-|TRBV20-1|TRBJ2-7
SAPGGHPTYSYEQY
>-|TRBV7-2|TRBJ2-7
ASSLRAGPTYEQY
>TRBD2|TRBV7-9|TRBJ2-5
ASSSVAWTSETQY
>-|TRBV20-1|TRBJ1-4
SARSLDTNEKLF
>-|TRBV9|TRBJ2-7
ASSVDGNSYEQY
>-|TRBV5-1|TRBJ1-1
ASSTQGYTEAF
>-|TRBV25-1|TRBJ2-5
ASSEFGALQETQY
>-|TRBV7-9|TRBJ2-7
ATSNDYNEQY
>-|TRBV11-3|TRBJ2-7
ASSWSGWDEQY
>-|TRBV2|TRBJ2-2
ASSEGGRRSTGELF
>TRBD1|TRBV5-1|TRBJ1-4
ASSLTGTGASKLF
>-|TRBV7-2|TRBJ2-7
ASSLQGGIEQY
>TRBD2|TRBV5-1|TRBJ2-7
ASSSRQRGQYYEQY
>-|TRBV25-1|TRBJ1-4
ASSSLGEGANEKLF
>-|TRBV19|TRBJ2-7
ASSTGLIYEQY
>-|TRBV29-1|TRBJ1-1
SVLGSEAF
>TRBD2|TRBV29-1|TRBJ2-1
SVGAGDYNEQF
>-|TRBV19|TRBJ2-7
ASSISSGGSEQY